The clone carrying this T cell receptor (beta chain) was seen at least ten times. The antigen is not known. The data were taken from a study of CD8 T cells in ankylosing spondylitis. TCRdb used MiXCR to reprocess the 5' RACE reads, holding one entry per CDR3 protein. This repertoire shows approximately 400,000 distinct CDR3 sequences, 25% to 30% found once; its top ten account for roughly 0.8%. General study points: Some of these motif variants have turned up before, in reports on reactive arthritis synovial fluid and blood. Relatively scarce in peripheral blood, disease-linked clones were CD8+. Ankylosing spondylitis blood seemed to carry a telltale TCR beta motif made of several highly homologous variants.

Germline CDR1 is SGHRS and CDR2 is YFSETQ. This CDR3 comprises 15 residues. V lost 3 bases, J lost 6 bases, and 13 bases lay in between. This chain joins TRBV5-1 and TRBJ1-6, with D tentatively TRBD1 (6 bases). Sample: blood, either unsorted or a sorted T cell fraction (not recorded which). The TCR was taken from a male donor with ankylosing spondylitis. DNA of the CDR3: TGCGCCAGCAGCTCGGGGGGGCCTTCTAATTCACCCCTCCACTTT. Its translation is CASSSGGPSNSPLHF.